This note documents a single T cell receptor (beta chain) sequence. Its antigen is unknown. The CDR3 is 14 residues long. V dropped 4 bases and J dropped 16; count of bases not matched to a gene: 15. Germline V CDR1 and CDR2: SGHDT, YYEEEE. The sample comes from a study of shared clonotypes between healthy human individuals. General study points: Sharing across four donors was seen in around 5.1% of naive CD4 clonotypes.

Template for every sorted-subset replicate PCR totaled about 0.2 ug DNA, 25,000 to 30,000 T cell genomes. Using immunoSEQ multiplex PCR, the repertoire was profiled, and TCRdb retains in-frame clones only, with some absent. The table records approximately 1,500,000 clones, approximately 96% of them present only once. This sequence joins TRBV5-6 and TRBJ1-3; 9 bases fit TRBD1. This receptor was taken from a man under 40 in good health. The sample was naive CD4+ T cells sorted from blood. Subset meaning: CD45RA+ positively selected. The CDR3 DNA reads TGTGCCAGCAGCCCCGGACAGGGGAGGAGTGCACGGTATTTT. It translates to CASSPGQGRSARYF.